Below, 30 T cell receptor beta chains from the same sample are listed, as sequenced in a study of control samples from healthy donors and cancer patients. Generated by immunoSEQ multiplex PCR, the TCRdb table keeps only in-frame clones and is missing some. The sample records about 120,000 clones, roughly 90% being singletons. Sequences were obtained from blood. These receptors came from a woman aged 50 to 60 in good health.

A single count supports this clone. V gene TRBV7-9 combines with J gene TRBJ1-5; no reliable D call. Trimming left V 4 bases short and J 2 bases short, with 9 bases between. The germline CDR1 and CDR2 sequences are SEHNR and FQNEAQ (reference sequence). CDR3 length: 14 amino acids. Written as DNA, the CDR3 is TGTGCCAGCAGCTACCATGGCGGCAATCAGCCCCAGCATTTT. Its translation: CASSYHGGNQPQHF.

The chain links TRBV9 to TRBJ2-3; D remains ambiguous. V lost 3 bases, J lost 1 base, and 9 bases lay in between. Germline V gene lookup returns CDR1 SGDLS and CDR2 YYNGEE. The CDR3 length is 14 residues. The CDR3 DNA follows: TGTGCCAGCAGCGGTAGACCAGGCACAGATACGCAGTATTTT. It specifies CASSGRPGTDTQYF.

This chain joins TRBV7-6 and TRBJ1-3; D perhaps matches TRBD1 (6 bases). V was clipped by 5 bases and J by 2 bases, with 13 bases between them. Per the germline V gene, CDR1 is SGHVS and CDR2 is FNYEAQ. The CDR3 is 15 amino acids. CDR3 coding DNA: TGTGCCAGCAGCAAAGACAGGAGCCCTGGAAACACCATATATTTT. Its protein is CASSKDRSPGNTIYF.

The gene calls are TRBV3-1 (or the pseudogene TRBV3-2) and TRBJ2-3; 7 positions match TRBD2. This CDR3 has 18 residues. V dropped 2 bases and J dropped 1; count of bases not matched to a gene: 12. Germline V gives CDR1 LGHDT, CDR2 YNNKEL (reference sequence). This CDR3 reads CASSQSREALTGTDTQYF. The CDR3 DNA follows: TGTGCCAGCAGCCAATCACGGGAGGCCCTCACGGGCACAGATACGCAGTATTTT.

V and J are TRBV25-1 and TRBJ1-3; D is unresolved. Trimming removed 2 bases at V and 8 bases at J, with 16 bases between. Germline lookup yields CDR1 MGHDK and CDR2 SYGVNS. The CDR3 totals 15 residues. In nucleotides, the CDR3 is TGTGCCAGCAGTGAAGGCCAGGTTGATTGGGACACCATATATTTT. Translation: CASSEGQVDWDTIYF.

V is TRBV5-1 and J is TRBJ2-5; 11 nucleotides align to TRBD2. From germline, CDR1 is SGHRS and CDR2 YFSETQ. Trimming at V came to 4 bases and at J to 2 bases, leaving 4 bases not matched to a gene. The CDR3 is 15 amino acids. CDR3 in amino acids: CASSRLAGFQETQYF. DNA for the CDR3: TGCGCCAGCAGCCGACTAGCGGGGTTTCAAGAGACCCAGTACTTC. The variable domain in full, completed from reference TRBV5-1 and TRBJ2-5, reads KAGVTQTPRYLIKTRGQQVTLSCSPISGHRSVSWYQQTPGQGLQFLFEYFSETQRNKGNFPGRFSGRQFSNSRSEMNVSTLELGDSALYLCASSRLAGFQETQYFGPGTRLLVL.

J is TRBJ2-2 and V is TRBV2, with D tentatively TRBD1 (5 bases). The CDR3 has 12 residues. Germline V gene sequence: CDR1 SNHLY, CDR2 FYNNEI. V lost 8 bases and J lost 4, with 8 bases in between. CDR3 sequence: CASCRVTGELFF. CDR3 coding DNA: TGTGCCAGCTGCAGGGTCACCGGGGAGCTGTTTTTT. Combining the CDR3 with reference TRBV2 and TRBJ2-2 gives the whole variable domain EPEVTQTPSHQVTQMGQEVILRCVPISNHLYFYWYRQILGQKVEFLVSFYNNEISEKSEIFDDQFSVERPDGSNFTLKIRSTKLEDSAMYFCASCRVTGELFFGEGSRLTVL.

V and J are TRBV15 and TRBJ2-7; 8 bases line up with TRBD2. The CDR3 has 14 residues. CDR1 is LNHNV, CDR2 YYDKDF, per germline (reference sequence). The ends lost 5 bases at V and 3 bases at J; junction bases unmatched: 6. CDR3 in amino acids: CATSLQRGFYEQYF. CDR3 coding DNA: TGTGCCACCAGCCTCCAGCGGGGGTTCTACGAGCAGTACTTC.

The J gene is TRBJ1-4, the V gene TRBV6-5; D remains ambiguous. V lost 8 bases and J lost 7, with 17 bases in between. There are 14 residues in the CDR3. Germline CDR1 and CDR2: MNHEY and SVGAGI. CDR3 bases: TGTGCCAGCTCCTCGGGCTGGACGGGTGAAAAACTGTTTTTT. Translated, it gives CASSSGWTGEKLFF.

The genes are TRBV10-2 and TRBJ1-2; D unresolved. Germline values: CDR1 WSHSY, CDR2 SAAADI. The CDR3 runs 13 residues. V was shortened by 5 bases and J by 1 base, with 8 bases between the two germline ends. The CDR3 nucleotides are TGCGCCAGCAGTCGAAATATTAACTATGGCTACACCTTC. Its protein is CASSRNINYGYTF.

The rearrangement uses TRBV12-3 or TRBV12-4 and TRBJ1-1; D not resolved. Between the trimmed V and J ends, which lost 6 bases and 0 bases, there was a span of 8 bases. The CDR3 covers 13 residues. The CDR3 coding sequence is TGTGCCAGCAGCCGGCGGGTGAACACTGAAGCTTTCTTT. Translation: CASSRRVNTEAFF.

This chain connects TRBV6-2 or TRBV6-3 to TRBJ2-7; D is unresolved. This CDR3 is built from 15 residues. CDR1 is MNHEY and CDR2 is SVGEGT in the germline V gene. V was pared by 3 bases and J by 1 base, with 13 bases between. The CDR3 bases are TGTGCCAGCAGTTATTCGCCTGGTGGGTCCTACGAGCAGTACTTC. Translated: CASSYSPGGSYEQYF.

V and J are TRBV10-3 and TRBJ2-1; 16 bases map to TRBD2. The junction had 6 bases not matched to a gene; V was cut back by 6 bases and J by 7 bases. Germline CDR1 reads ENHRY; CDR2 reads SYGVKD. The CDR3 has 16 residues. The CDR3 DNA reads TGTGCCATCAGAGATGGGACTAGCGGGAGGGAGAATGAGCAGTTCTTC. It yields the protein CAIRDGTSGRENEQFF.

CDR3 sequence: CASTQRGGQGTGELFF. In nucleotides, the CDR3 is TGTGCCAGCACTCAAAGGGGGGGACAGGGGACCGGGGAGCTGTTTTTT. The chain couples TRBV9 to TRBJ2-2, with TRBD1 identical over 10 bases. The length of the CDR3 is 16 residues. CDR1 is SGDLS, CDR2 YYNGEE, per germline. The junction had 10 bases not matched to a gene; V was cut back by 6 bases and J by 5 bases.

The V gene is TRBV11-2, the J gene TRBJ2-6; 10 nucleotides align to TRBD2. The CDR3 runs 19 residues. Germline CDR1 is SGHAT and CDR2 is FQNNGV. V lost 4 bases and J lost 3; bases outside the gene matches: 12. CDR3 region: CASSSLKAGGNGGANVLTF. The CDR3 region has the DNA TGTGCCAGCAGCTCGTTAAAAGCGGGGGGGAATGGTGGGGCCAACGTCCTGACTTTC.

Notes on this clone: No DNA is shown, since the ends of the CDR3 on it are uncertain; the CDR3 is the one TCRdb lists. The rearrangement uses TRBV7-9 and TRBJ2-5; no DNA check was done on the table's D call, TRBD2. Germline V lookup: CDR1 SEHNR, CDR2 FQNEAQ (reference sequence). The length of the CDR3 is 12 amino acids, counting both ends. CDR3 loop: CASSLVGSGSNF.

The CDR3 DNA is TGTGCCTGGAGCGGAGGAGGGGGCACCATATATTTT. It codes for CAWSGGGGTIYF. The chain carries TRBV30 and TRBJ1-3, with a possible D match to TRBD1 (6 bases). V shed 3 bases and J shed 9 bases, with 12 bases lying between them. CDR1 and CDR2 from the germline V gene are GTSNPN and SVGIG (reference sequence). The CDR3 covers 12 residues.

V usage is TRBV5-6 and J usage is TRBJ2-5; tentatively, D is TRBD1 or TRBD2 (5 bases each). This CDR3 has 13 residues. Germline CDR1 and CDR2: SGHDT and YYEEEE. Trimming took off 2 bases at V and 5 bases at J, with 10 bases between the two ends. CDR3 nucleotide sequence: TGTGCCAGCAGCTTTTGGGGGTCGGAGACCCAGTACTTC. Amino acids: CASSFWGSETQYF.

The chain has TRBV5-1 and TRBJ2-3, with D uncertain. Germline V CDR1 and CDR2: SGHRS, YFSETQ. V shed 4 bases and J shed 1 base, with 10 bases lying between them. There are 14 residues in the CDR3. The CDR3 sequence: CASSVVPGTDTQYF. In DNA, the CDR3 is TGCGCCAGCAGCGTGGTCCCGGGCACAGATACGCAGTATTTT.

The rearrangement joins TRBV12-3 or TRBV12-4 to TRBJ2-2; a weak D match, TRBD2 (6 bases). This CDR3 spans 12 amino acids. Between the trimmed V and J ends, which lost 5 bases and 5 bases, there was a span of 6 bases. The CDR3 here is CASSGGTGELFF. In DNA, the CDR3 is TGTGCCAGCAGTGGGGGGACCGGGGAGCTGTTTTTT.

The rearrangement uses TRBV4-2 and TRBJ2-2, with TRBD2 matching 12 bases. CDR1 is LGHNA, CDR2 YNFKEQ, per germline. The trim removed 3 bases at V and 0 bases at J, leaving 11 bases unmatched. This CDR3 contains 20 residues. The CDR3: CASSHRTRLAGVSNTGELFF. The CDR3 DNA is TGTGCCAGCAGCCATCGTACTCGACTAGCGGGAGTCTCGAACACCGGGGAGCTGTTTTTT.

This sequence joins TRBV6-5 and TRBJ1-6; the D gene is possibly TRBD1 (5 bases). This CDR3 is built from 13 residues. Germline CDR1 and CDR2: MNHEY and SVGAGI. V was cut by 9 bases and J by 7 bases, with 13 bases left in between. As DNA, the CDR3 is TGTGCCAGTATGGGCAGGGTGAATTCACCCCTCCACTTT. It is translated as CASMGRVNSPLHF.

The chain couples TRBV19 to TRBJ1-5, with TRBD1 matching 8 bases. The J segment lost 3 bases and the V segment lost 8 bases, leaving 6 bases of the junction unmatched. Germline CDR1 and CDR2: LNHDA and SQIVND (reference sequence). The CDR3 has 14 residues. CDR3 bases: TGTGCCAGTGGGTGGACAGGGATCAATCAGCCCCAGCATTTT. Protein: CASGWTGINQPQHF.

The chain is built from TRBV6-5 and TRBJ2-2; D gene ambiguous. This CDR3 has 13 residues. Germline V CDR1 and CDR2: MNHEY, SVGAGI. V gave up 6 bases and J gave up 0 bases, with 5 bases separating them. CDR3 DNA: TGTGCCAGCAGCATGACGAACACCGGGGAGCTGTTTTTT. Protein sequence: CASSMTNTGELFF.

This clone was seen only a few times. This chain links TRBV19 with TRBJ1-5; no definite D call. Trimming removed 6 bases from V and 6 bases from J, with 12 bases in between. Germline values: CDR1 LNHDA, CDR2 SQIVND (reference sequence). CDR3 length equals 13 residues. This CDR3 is CASSIGVTQPQHF. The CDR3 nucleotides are TGTGCCAGTAGCATTGGCGTGACTCAGCCCCAGCATTTT.

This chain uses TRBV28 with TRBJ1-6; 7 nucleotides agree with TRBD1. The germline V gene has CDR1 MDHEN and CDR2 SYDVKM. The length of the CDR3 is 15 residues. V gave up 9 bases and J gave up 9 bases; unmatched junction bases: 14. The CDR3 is CASLRPGGSASPLHF. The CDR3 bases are TGTGCCAGTTTAAGGCCAGGGGGTAGTGCTTCACCCCTCCACTTT.

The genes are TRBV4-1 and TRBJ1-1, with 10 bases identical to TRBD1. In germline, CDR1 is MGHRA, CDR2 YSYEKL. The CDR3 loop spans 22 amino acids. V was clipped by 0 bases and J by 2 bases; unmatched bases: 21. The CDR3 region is CASSQDWAPGTGVGRGNTEAFF. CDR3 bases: TGCGCCAGCAGCCAAGATTGGGCCCCAGGGACAGGGGTAGGTAGGGGTAACACTGAAGCTTTCTTT.

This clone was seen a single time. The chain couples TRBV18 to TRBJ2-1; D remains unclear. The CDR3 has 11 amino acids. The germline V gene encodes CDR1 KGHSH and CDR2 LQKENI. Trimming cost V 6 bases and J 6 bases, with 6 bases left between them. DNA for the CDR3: TGTGCCAGCTCCTCCCGCAATGAGCAGTTCTTC. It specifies CASSSRNEQFF.

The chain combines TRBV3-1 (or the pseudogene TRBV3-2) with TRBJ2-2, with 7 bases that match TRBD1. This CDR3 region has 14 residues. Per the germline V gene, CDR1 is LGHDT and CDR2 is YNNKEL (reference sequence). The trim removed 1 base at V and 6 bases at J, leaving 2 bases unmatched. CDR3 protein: CASSQGQGAGELFF. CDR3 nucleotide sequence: TGTGCCAGCAGCCAAGGACAGGGAGCCGGGGAGCTGTTTTTT.

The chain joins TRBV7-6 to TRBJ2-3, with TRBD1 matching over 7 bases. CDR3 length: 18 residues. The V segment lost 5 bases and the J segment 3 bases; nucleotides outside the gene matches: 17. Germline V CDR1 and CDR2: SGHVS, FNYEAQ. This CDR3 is CASSPRRRDREVTDTQYF. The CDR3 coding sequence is TGTGCCAGCAGCCCCCGCCGCCGCGACAGGGAAGTAACAGATACGCAGTATTTT.